The 3 T cell receptor beta chains below come from one sample, sequenced in a study of cytomegalovirus exposure and HLA in healthy donors. The PCR was carried out with 60 Vbeta primers and 13 Jbeta primers. Generated by immunoSEQ multiplex PCR, the TCRdb table keeps only in-frame clones and is missing some. The sample lists 100,000 to 150,000 clones; around 81% were seen once. Sequencing was carried out using PBMCs. Receptor source: a female donor in good health and CMV-seronegative.

This clone was found a few times. The V call is TRBV28, the J call TRBJ1-2, with D possibly being TRBD1 (5 bases). From germline, CDR1 is MDHEN and CDR2 SYDVKM. V was shortened by 5 bases and J by 7 bases, with 20 bases between the two germline ends. The CDR3 is 15 amino acids. The CDR3 coding sequence is TGTGCCAGCAGTCTCGGGGGTAACCTCCGGAGTGGCTACACCTTC. It specifies CASSLGGNLRSGYTF.

This clone occurred a few times. J is TRBJ2-7 and V is TRBV30; D perhaps matches TRBD1 (5 bases). Trimming stripped 0 bases from V and 6 bases from J, with 12 bases between. CDR1 GTSNPN and CDR2 SVGIG come from the germline V gene (reference sequence). The CDR3 contains 13 residues. The CDR3 sequence is CAWSVPQVREQYF. In DNA, the CDR3 is TGTGCCTGGAGTGTCCCACAGGTCCGCGAGCAGTACTTC.

This chain uses TRBV7-9 with TRBJ2-1, with 7 bases fitting TRBD1. Trimming removed 5 bases from V and 1 base from J; junction bases left unmatched: 2. The CDR3 contains 14 residues. Germline values: CDR1 SEHNR, CDR2 FQNEAQ (reference sequence). The CDR3 bases are TGTGCCAGCAGCCGGACAGGATCCTACAATGAGCAGTTCTTC. Translating gives CASSRTGSYNEQFF.